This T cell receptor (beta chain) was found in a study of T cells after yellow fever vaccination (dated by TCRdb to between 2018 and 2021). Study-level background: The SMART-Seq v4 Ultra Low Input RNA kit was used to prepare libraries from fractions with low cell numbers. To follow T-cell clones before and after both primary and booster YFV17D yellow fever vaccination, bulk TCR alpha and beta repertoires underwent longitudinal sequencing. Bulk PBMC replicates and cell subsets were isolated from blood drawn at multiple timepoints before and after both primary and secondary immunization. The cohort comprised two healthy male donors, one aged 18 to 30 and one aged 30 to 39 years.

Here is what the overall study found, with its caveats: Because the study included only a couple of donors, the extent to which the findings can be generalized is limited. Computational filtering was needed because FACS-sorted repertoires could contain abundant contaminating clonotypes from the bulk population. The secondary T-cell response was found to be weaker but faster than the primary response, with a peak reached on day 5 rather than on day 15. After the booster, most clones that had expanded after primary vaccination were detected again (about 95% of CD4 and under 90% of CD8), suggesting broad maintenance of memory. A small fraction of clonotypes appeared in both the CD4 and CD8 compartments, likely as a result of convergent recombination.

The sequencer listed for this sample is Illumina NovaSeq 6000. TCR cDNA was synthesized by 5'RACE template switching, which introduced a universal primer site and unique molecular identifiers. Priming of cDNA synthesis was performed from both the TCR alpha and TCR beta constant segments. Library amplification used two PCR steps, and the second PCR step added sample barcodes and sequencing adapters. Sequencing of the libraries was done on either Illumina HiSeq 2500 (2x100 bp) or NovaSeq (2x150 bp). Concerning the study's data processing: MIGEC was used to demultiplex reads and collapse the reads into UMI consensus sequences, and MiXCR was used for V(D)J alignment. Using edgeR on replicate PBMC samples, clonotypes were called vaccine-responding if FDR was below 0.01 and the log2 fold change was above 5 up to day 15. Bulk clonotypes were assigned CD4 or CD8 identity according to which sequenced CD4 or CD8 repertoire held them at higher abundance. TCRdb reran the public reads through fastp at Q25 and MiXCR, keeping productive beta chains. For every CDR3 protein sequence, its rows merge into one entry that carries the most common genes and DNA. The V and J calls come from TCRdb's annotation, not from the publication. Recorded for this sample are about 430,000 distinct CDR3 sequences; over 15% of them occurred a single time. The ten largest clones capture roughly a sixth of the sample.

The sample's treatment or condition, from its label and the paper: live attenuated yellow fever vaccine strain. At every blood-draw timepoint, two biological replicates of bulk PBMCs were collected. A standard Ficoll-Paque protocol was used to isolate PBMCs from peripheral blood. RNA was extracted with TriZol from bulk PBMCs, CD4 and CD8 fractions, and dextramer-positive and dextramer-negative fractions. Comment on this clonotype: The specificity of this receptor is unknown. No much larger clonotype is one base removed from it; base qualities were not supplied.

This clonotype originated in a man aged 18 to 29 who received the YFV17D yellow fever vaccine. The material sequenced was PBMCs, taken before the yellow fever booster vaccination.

The nucleotide sequence reads as follows: TGTGCCAGCAGTTCCTGGGGGCAGGGGGCCACTGAAGCTTTCTTT. Its translation reads: CASSSWGQGATEAFF. In this chain, TRBV27 is recombined with TRBJ1-1; the junction holds 8 bases that match TRBD1. The CDR3 spans 15 residues, from the cysteine through the phenylalanine. Just the 45-base CDR3 DNA is kept, in frame starting at base 1. Reading the germline V gene (reference sequence) gives CDR1 MNHEY and CDR2 SMNVEV. Trimmed from V: 4 bases; trimmed from J: 4 bases; junction bases lacking a gene match: 8.